The next 29 T cell receptor beta chains were all read from a single sample in a study of regulatory T cells in long-lasting Graves disease. The time point was: newly diagnosed GD, antithyroid drugs for less than 3 months. Scientists built the TCR library using RNA that was extracted from PBMCs. Building the TCR beta libraries relied on iRepertoire HTBI primers, and CDR3 regions underwent Arm-PCR. A single record per CDR3 protein comes from TCRdb applying MiXCR to the multiplex PCR reads. The table lists some 500,000 distinct CDR3 sequences, roughly 14% of them singletons. The sample was also reused in another study, on T cells in Graves' hyperthyroidism and ophthalmopathy.

The material was peripheral blood mononuclear cells (PBMCs), obtained at new diagnosis, from a patient treated with antithyroid drugs. These receptors originate from a young man with Graves disease.

This chain joins TRBV29-1 and TRBJ2-1; 12 bases line up with TRBD2. The CDR3 sequence is 13 residues long. Germline CDR1 and CDR2: SQVTM and ANQGSEA. V lost 7 bases, J lost 8 bases, and 6 bases stayed unmatched. CDR3 sequence reads: CSASSGGDYEQFF. The CDR3, as DNA: TGCAGCGCGTCTAGCGGGGGGGACTATGAGCAGTTCTTC.

This clonotype was seen only a few times. Sequence at one end of the junction differs from germline and may be a read error. The V call is TRBV2, the J call TRBJ2-4, with a tentative D call TRBD2 (6 bases). CDR1 and CDR2 from the germline V gene are SNHLY and FYNNEI. This CDR3 region has 16 residues. CDR3 loop: CAGSEVGGLDKNIQYF. As DNA, the CDR3 is TGTGCCGGCAGTGAAGTTGGAGGGTTAGACAAAAACATTCAGTACTTC.

This clonotype appeared many times. An end of the junction does not agree with germline; a read error may underlie this. The chain joins TRBV7-9 to TRBJ2-3; TRBD2 might be the D (6 bases). The length of the CDR3 is 18 residues. Germline lookup yields CDR1 SEHNR and CDR2 FQNEAQ (reference sequence). The CDR3 loop reads CASSLNSLSMGRTDTQYF. The CDR3 DNA is TGCGCCAGCAGCTTGAACAGCCTGTCAATGGGGAGGACAGATACGCAGTATTTT.

This clonotype showed up just a few times. This rearrangement joins TRBV6-2 or TRBV6-3 to TRBJ1-6; perhaps TRBD1 as D (6 bases). CDR1 and CDR2 from the germline V gene are MNHEY and SVGEGT. Trimming took off 5 bases at V and 9 bases at J, with 20 bases between the two ends. The CDR3 totals 16 residues. CDR3: CASSDSLRGGRSPLHF. The DNA for the CDR3 is TGTGCCAGCAGTGACAGCCTACGAGGGGGTCGTTCACCCCTCCACTTT.

In this sample, this clonotype turned up many times. V usage is TRBV6-1 and J usage is TRBJ1-1; TRBD1 might be the D (6 bases). Germline CDR1 reads MNHNS; CDR2 reads SASEGT. V was cut by 5 bases and J by 0 bases, with 10 bases left in between. CDR3 length equals 14 residues. CDR3 residues: CASSRTEMNTEAFF. CDR3 DNA: TGTGCCAGCAGTAGGACAGAGATGAACACTGAAGCTTTCTTT.

The sample holds many counts of this clonotype. The gene calls are TRBV11-2 and TRBJ2-7; D is undetermined. The V end was cut by 3 bases, the J end by 4 bases, with 10 bases between. Germline CDR1 and CDR2: SGHAT and FQNNGV. This CDR3 is built from 13 residues. The CDR3 region is CASSLESPYEQYF. In DNA form, the CDR3 reads TGTGCCAGCAGCTTGGAGTCACCGTACGAGCAGTACTTC. Full variable domain (rest looked up from reference TRBV11-2 and TRBJ2-7): EAGVAQSPRYKIIEKRQSVAFWCNPISGHATLYWYQQILGQGPKLLIQFQNNGVVDDSQLPKDRFSAERLKGVDSTLKIQPAKLEDSAVYLCASSLESPYEQYFGPGTRLTVT.

This clonotype has a handful of counts. This sequence joins TRBV7-3 and TRBJ2-2, with D uncertain. The CDR3 consists of 14 residues. From germline, CDR1 is SGHTA and CDR2 FQGTGA. Trimming stripped 6 bases from V and 3 bases from J, with 11 bases between. As DNA, the CDR3 is TGTGCCAGCAGACAAAGTCCTGACACCGGGGAGCTGTTTTTT. Residues: CASRQSPDTGELFF.

This clonotype was seen a few times. The chain recombines TRBV4-1 with TRBJ1-4; 9 bases fit TRBD1. This CDR3 contains 17 residues. V dropped 4 bases and J dropped 0; count of bases not matched to a gene: 6. The V gene's germline CDR1 is MGHRA and CDR2 YSYEKL. CDR3 loop: CASSRLGQGATNEKLFF. The DNA for the CDR3 is TGCGCCAGCAGCCGCTTGGGACAGGGTGCAACTAATGAAAAACTGTTTTTT.

This clonotype showed up many times. The V and J genes are TRBV27 and TRBJ1-2; D is unresolved. Germline values: CDR1 MNHEY, CDR2 SMNVEV (reference sequence). Trimming left V 2 bases short and J 0 bases short, with 7 bases between. The CDR3 length is 14 residues. The CDR3 reads CASSLIGTNYGYTF. The CDR3 region has the DNA TGTGCCAGCAGTTTAATCGGGACTAACTATGGCTACACCTTC.

This chain joins TRBV20-1 and TRBJ2-7, with 7 bases aligning to TRBD2. The length of the CDR3 is 12 residues. After removal of 5 bases from V and 3 bases from J, the junction contained 4 bases not matched to a gene. Germline values: CDR1 DFQATT, CDR2 SNEGSKA (reference sequence). The CDR3, as DNA: TGCAGTGCTGGCGGGAGCGGCTACGAGCAGTACTTC. It codes for CSAGGSGYEQYF.

The chain joins TRBV20-1 to TRBJ2-5, with TRBD2 matching over 13 bases. This CDR3 contains 20 residues. Per the germline V gene, CDR1 is DFQATT and CDR2 is SNEGSKA (reference sequence). The junction had 20 bases not matched to a gene; V was cut back by 6 bases and J by 1 base. The CDR3 sequence is CSAQRGGLAGEGRGQETQYF. In DNA, the CDR3 is TGCAGTGCCCAGCGGGGAGGACTAGCGGGAGAGGGCCGGGGCCAAGAGACCCAGTACTTC.

As regards this clonotype: A clone one base away is much larger, so this may be a read error. The genes are TRBV28 and TRBJ2-1; either TRBD1 or TRBD2 may supply D (6 bases each). CDR3 length equals 13 residues. Germline lookup yields CDR1 MDHEN and CDR2 SYDVKM. CDR3 loop: CANGGGAHNEHFF. Written as DNA, the CDR3 is TGTGCCAACGGAGGGGGAGCTCACAATGAGCATTTCTTC.

In this sample, this clonotype turned up many times. The rearrangement uses TRBV3-1 and TRBJ2-4, with D perhaps TRBD1 (6 bases). The CDR3 runs to 15 residues. CDR1 and CDR2 from the germline V gene are LGHDT and YNNKEL (reference sequence). The germline V and J ends were trimmed by 1 base and 9 bases, with 16 bases remaining between them. The chain's CDR3 is CASSQVRTANSIQYF. DNA for the CDR3: TGTGCCAGCAGCCAAGTGAGGACAGCGAATAGCATTCAGTACTTC.

This clonotype was picked up many times. The chain joins TRBV2 to TRBJ1-1; D is uncertain. The ends were cut back, 4 bases at V and 3 bases at J, with 9 bases in the middle. CDR1 is SNHLY, CDR2 FYNNEI, per germline. The CDR3 is made up of 13 amino acids. The CDR3 DNA is TGTGCCAGCAGTGGAGGACGCTACACTGAAGCTTTCTTT. It encodes CASSGGRYTEAFF.

The rearrangement joins TRBV7-9 to TRBJ1-1, with D hard to call. CDR3 size: 14 residues. V shed 2 bases and J shed 8 bases, with 15 bases lying between them. Germline V gene data show CDR1 as SEHNR and CDR2 as FQNEAQ (reference sequence). CDR3 protein: CASSLKFGAGEAFF. Here the CDR3 DNA reads TGTGCCAGCAGCTTAAAGTTCGGCGCAGGAGAAGCTTTCTTT.

Details on this clonotype: It may be a read error: a sequence one base away is much more abundant. This chain uses TRBV12-3 or TRBV12-4 with TRBJ1-5; weak D call: TRBD1 (5 bases). The CDR3 length is 12 residues. Between the trimmed V and J ends, which lost 7 bases and 8 bases, there was a span of 12 bases. The CDR3 protein is CASTQGGKPQHF. The DNA for the CDR3 is TGTGCCAGCACCCAGGGAGGAAAGCCCCAGCATTTT.

A remark on this clonotype: The germline gene is not matched at one end of the junction; a read error may be the cause. V and J are TRBV6-1 and TRBJ1-1, with D hard to call. CDR3 size: 14 residues. The germline V gene encodes CDR1 MNHNS and CDR2 SASEGT. CDR3 amino acids: CTSGDLGKNTEAFF. The DNA for the CDR3 is TGTACCAGTGGGGATCTGGGGAAGAACACTGAAGCTTTCTTT.

This clonotype was detected only a few times. CDR3 loop: CATSRDEWETQYF. In DNA form, the CDR3 reads TGTGCCACCAGCAGAGATGAATGGGAGACCCAGTACTTC. This chain uses TRBV15 with TRBJ2-5; the D is unclear. Germline assignment: CDR1 LNHNV and CDR2 YYDKDF (reference sequence). The CDR3 runs to 13 residues. The V and J ends lost 0 bases and 5 bases respectively, with 7 bases between them.

The chain couples TRBV5-1 to TRBJ2-2, with TRBD2 identical over 7 bases. CDR3 size: 14 residues. J was trimmed by 6 bases and V by 7 bases; bases with no gene match: 9. The germline CDR1 and CDR2 sequences are SGHRS and YFSETQ. The CDR3 DNA is TGCGCCAGCGGGGCGGGAGTGGCTGCCGGGGAGCTGTTTTTT. It yields the protein CASGAGVAAGELFF.

This clonotype was counted many times. CDR3 nucleotides: TGTGCCAGCTCGAGGCGACCCGGCCGGGACGAGCAGTACTTC. Translated: CASSRRPGRDEQYF. This chain connects TRBV2 to TRBJ2-7; D ambiguous. This CDR3 is 14 amino acids long. Germline CDR1 SNHLY, CDR2 FYNNEI. V lost 8 bases, J lost 5 bases, and 19 bases lay in between.

Concerning this clonotype: This may be a read error: a much more frequent sequence differs by one nucleotide. This rearrangement joins TRBV6-1 to TRBJ2-1, with 12 bases matching TRBD2. The germline gives CDR1 MNHNS, CDR2 SASEGT. This CDR3 region has 15 residues. The V and J ends lost 7 bases and 9 bases, in that order; junction bases with no gene match: 10. Here the CDR3 reads CASNSPLAGGGEQFF. The CDR3 DNA is TGTGCCAGCAATTCCCCACTAGCGGGAGGAGGTGAGCAGTTCTTC.

In this sample, this clonotype turned up a few times. This rearrangement joins TRBV20-1 to TRBJ2-7, with D uncertain. Germline values: CDR1 DFQATT, CDR2 SNEGSKA (reference sequence). This CDR3 is built from 14 residues. Trimming removed 3 bases at V and 1 base at J, with 13 bases between. The CDR3: CSARGEEVSYEQYF. The DNA of the CDR3 is TGCAGTGCTAGGGGCGAAGAGGTATCCTACGAGCAGTACTTC.

This clonotype was counted between two and nine times. The rearrangement uses TRBV9 and TRBJ1-2, with 7 bases aligning to TRBD1. There are 14 residues in the CDR3. V gave up 4 bases and J gave up 4 bases; unmatched junction bases: 7. Germline V gene lookup returns CDR1 SGDLS and CDR2 YYNGEE. The CDR3 coding sequence is TGTGCCAGCAGCCCGGCAGGGGACAGCTATGGCTACACCTTC. As protein: CASSPAGDSYGYTF.

The sample holds many counts of this clonotype. The chain links TRBV29-1 to TRBJ2-1; 7 bases are a match to TRBD2. This CDR3 region has 11 residues. J gave up 10 bases and V 7 bases, and 7 bases lay outside the gene matches. Germline-derived CDR1 and CDR2 are SQVTM and ANQGSEA. CDR3 in amino acids: CSGGGRQEQFF. The DNA for the CDR3 is TGCAGCGGGGGGGGACGGCAAGAGCAGTTCTTC.

Remarks on this clonotype: A much larger clone differs by one base, so this may be a read error. V usage is TRBV6-2 or TRBV6-3 and J usage is TRBJ1-1, with D perhaps matching TRBD1 (6 bases). CDR3 size: 13 residues. V was shortened by 4 bases and J by 9 bases, with 15 bases between the two germline ends. The germline CDR1 and CDR2 sequences are MNHEY and SVGEGT. The CDR3 region has the DNA TGTGCCAGCAGTTTTCTGGGACACCAACAAGCTTTCTTT. It encodes CASSFLGHQQAFF.

This clonotype was seen ten or more times. This sequence joins TRBV10-3 and TRBJ2-1; no firm D call. The CDR3 is 13 amino acids. Between the trimmed V and J ends, which lost 0 bases and 8 bases, there was a span of 8 bases. Germline CDR1 reads ENHRY; CDR2 reads SYGVKD. The CDR3 bases are TGTGCCATCAGTGAGTCCGTAGGGCATGAGCAGTTCTTC. This sequence encodes CAISESVGHEQFF.

This clonotype showed up many times. The genes are TRBV7-9 and TRBJ2-3, with a possible D match to TRBD1 (6 bases). Germline V gene lookup returns CDR1 SEHNR and CDR2 FQNEAQ (reference sequence). This CDR3 is built from 14 residues. The V end was cut by 5 bases, the J end by 2 bases, with 11 bases between. The CDR3 sequence: CASSLQGITDTQYF. DNA of the CDR3: TGTGCCAGCAGCCTCCAGGGGATCACAGATACGCAGTATTTT.

This clonotype was found many times. This chain uses TRBV6-1 with TRBJ1-1; D remains unclear. Trimming cost V 8 bases and J 0 bases, with 13 bases left between them. The CDR3 is made up of 14 amino acids. Germline-derived CDR1 and CDR2 are MNHNS and SASEGT. CDR3 loop: CASGKVGLNTEAFF. CDR3 DNA: TGTGCCAGCGGAAAAGTCGGTCTGAACACTGAAGCTTTCTTT.

This clonotype was found a few times. The chain employs TRBV19 and TRBJ2-7, with a tentative D call TRBD2 (6 bases). The V end lost 4 bases, the J end lost 0 bases, and 13 bases lay between the germline ends. Germline CDR1 reads LNHDA; CDR2 reads SQIVND (reference sequence). CDR3 length: 15 residues. CDR3 coding DNA: TGTGCCAGTAGTACCGAGCGGGTGGACTCCTACGAGCAGTACTTC. This translates into CASSTERVDSYEQYF.